This is a list of T cell receptor beta chains from one sample in a study of T cells in Graves' hyperthyroidism and ophthalmopathy. TCRdb independently ran MiXCR on the multiplex PCR reads; one entry per CDR3 protein. The table includes approximately 600,000 distinct CDR3 sequences, over 11% detected once. Sequenced sample: blood. All receptors come from a woman aged 25 to 45 with Graves' hyperthyroidism that later progressed to Graves' ophthalmopathy. Both conserved end residues are part of each CDR3. D genes are given only for firm matches. Only part of the rows carry a size: once, few, many, or a class if the clone is expanded.

D: TRBD1; size: NA; V: TRBV9; J: TRBJ1-2; DNA: TGTGCCAGCAGCGCCGGGACAGGGGAGGGCTACACCTTC; CDR3: CASSAGTGEGYTF
D: TRBD1; size: many; V: TRBV11-2; J: TRBJ2-6; DNA: TGTGCCAGCAGCTTAGGATGGGGACAGCACTCTGGGGCCAACGTCCTGACTTTC; CDR3: CASSLGWGQHSGANVLTF
D: NA; size: many; V: TRBV27; J: TRBJ1-5; DNA: TGTGCCAGCAGTCGGGGAAATCAGCCCCAGCATTTT; CDR3: CASSRGNQPQHF
D: NA; size: few; V: TRBV27; J: TRBJ1-4; DNA: TGTGCCAGCAGTTTATGGGGTCGGACTAATGAAAAACTGTTTTTT; CDR3: CASSLWGRTNEKLFF
D: TRBD1; size: NA; V: TRBV11-1; J: TRBJ2-2; DNA: TGTGCCAGCACCAATACGGGACAGGGGGCCGGGGAGCTGTTTTTT; CDR3: CASTNTGQGAGELFF
D: TRBD1; size: NA; V: TRBV19; J: TRBJ1-6; DNA: TGTGCCAGTAGTTCCCAGGACAGGCAGTCACCCCTCCACTTT; CDR3: CASSSQDRQSPLHF
D: TRBD1; size: many; V: TRBV30; J: TRBJ1-1; DNA: TGTGCCTGGAGTCGACAACCGGGACAGGGGCTATCGGAAGCTTTCTTT; CDR3: CAWSRQPGQGLSEAFF
D: NA; size: many; V: TRBV28; J: TRBJ1-5; DNA: TGTGCCAGCAGTTTCGCCAGGGACAATCAGCCCCAGCATTTT; CDR3: CASSFARDNQPQHF
D: TRBD1; size: NA; V: TRBV12-5; J: TRBJ1-2; DNA: TGTGCTAGTGGTTTGCCGCGACAGGGAGATGGCTGCACCTTC; CDR3: CASGLPRQGDGCTF
D: TRBD2; size: many; V: TRBV6-1; J: TRBJ2-2; DNA: TGTGCCAGCAAGTCGAGTCCGGCACTAGCGGGATTTCCCGGGGAGCTGTTTTTT; CDR3: CASKSSPALAGFPGELFF
D: NA; size: many; V: TRBV19; J: TRBJ2-1; DNA: TGTGCCAGTAGTATTAAGTCGGGGATTGGGAATGAGCAGTTCTTC; CDR3: CASSIKSGIGNEQFF
D: NA; size: many; V: TRBV27; J: TRBJ1-5; DNA: TGTGCCAGCAGATCCGAAGGGGGGAATAGCAATCAGCCCCAGCATTTT; CDR3: CASRSEGGNSNQPQHF
D: TRBD2; size: many; V: TRBV28; J: TRBJ2-7; DNA: TGTGCCAGCAGGCACATTCCCGGGACTAGCGGAACCTACGAGCAGTACTTC; CDR3: CASRHIPGTSGTYEQYF
D: NA; size: NA; V: TRBV5-1; J: TRBJ1-1; DNA: TGCGCCAGCAGAAGAGGATCCGCGACCACTGAAGCTTTCTTT; CDR3: CASRRGSATTEAFF
D: TRBD2; size: many; V: TRBV12-3/TRBV12-4; J: TRBJ2-3; DNA: TGTGCCAGCAGTCGACTAGCGGGAGCTATAGATACGCAGTATTTT; CDR3: CASSRLAGAIDTQYF
D: NA; size: many; V: TRBV3-1; J: TRBJ1-2; DNA: TGTGCCAGCAGCCAAGCGGGAATGGCCTATGGCTACACCTTC; CDR3: CASSQAGMAYGYTF
D: NA; size: few; V: TRBV3-1; J: TRBJ1-1; DNA: TGTGCCAGCAGCCAAATAGTGAACACTGAAGCTTTCTTT; CDR3: CASSQIVNTEAFF
D: NA; size: many; V: TRBV6-1; J: TRBJ2-7; DNA: TGTGCCAGCAGTGAAGGGATAGACTACGAGCAGTACTTC; CDR3: CASSEGIDYEQYF
D: NA; size: many; V: TRBV2; J: TRBJ2-1; DNA: TGTGCCAGCAGTGGGGGTCCCAATGAGCAGTTCTTC; CDR3: CASSGGPNEQFF
D: TRBD2; size: many; V: TRBV19; J: TRBJ2-1; DNA: TGTGCCAGTAGCACTCGGGGGACTAGCGGAGGGAGCTCCTACAATGAGCAGTTCTTC; CDR3: CASSTRGTSGGSSYNEQFF
D: NA; size: many; V: TRBV30; J: TRBJ2-3; DNA: TGTGCCTGGAGTGTAGGAGGGCCCACAGATACGCAGTATTTT; CDR3: CAWSVGGPTDTQYF
D: TRBD2; size: NA; V: TRBV2; J: TRBJ2-2; DNA: TGTGCCAGCAGATTGCTAGCGGGAGACGAGACCGGGGAGCTGTTTTTT; CDR3: CASRLLAGDETGELFF
D: NA; size: many; V: TRBV28; J: TRBJ1-2; DNA: TGTGCCAGCGGAACGGAAAATGGACAGTTCTATGGCTACACCTTC; CDR3: CASGTENGQFYGYTF
D: TRBD1; size: many; V: TRBV2; J: TRBJ2-3; DNA: TGTGCCAGCAGGGAACCACCAGGGGGCGCAAGCACAGATACGCAGTATTTT; CDR3: CASREPPGGASTDTQYF
D: TRBD1; size: many; V: TRBV30; J: TRBJ2-7; DNA: TGTGCCTGGAGTGTTCGTAGGAGCGGGACAGGGGTCGAGCAGTACTTC; CDR3: CAWSVRRSGTGVEQYF
D: NA; size: many; V: TRBV3-1; J: TRBJ2-5; DNA: TGTGCCAGCAGCCGCTCTGGGGACTTCCAAGAGACCCAGTACTTC; CDR3: CASSRSGDFQETQYF
D: NA; size: many; V: TRBV7-8; J: TRBJ2-7; DNA: TGTGCCAGCAGCGGTAATGCAGGGAACTCCTACGAGCAGTACTTC; CDR3: CASSGNAGNSYEQYF
D: NA; size: once; V: TRBV15; J: TRBJ2-7; DNA: TGTGCCACCAGCAGAGAAGGGGCCAGCTCCTACGAGCAGTACTTC; CDR3: CATSREGASSYEQYF
D: TRBD1; size: many; V: TRBV7-2; J: TRBJ1-3; DNA: TGTGCCAGCAGCTTAGGACAGGGGCCACCCCCCATATATTTT; CDR3: CASSLGQGPPPIYF
D: TRBD1; size: once; V: TRBV20-1; J: TRBJ2-7; DNA: TGCAGTGCTAGAACAACAGGGGGCTCTACCTACGAGCAGTACTTC; CDR3: CSARTTGGSTYEQYF
D: NA; size: few; V: TRBV6-2/TRBV6-3; J: TRBJ1-3; DNA: TGTGCCAGCAGCAGACTGTCCTCTGGAAACACCATATATTTT; CDR3: CASSRLSSGNTIYF
D: NA; size: many; V: TRBV28; J: TRBJ1-1; DNA: TGTGCCAGCAGTTTAGTATCGCAGAACACTGAAGCTTTCTTT; CDR3: CASSLVSQNTEAFF
D: NA; size: many; V: TRBV27; J: TRBJ1-2; DNA: TGTGCCAGCAGTTTGTCGCAGGCCACCTATGGCTACACCTTC; CDR3: CASSLSQATYGYTF
D: NA; size: NA; V: TRBV6-2/TRBV6-3; J: TRBJ1-4; DNA: TGTGCCAGCGGTGTTCGGGGGCCTAATGAAAAACTGTTTTTT; CDR3: CASGVRGPNEKLFF
D: TRBD1; size: many; V: TRBV3-1; J: TRBJ2-7; DNA: TGTGCCAGCAGCCCACGGGACAGGAGCTCCTACGAGCAGTACTTC; CDR3: CASSPRDRSSYEQYF